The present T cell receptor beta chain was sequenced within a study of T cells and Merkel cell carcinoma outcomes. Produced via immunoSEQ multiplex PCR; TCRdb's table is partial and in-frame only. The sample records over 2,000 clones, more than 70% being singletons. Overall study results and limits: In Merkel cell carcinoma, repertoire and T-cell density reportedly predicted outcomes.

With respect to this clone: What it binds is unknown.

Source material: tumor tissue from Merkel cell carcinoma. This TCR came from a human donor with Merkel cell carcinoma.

The CDR3 sequence: CASSPGRNTEAFF. The CDR3 DNA follows: TGTGCCAGCAGCCCCGGGAGGAACACTGAAGCTTTCTTT. The J gene is TRBJ1-1, the V gene TRBV27; D not resolved. V gave up 6 bases and J gave up 1 base, with 9 bases separating them. From germline, CDR1 is MNHEY and CDR2 SMNVEV (reference sequence). The CDR3 totals 13 residues.